The entry below describes one T cell receptor (beta chain). The data originate from a study of graft-versus-host responses after intestinal transplantation. Sequenced by immunoSEQ multiplex PCR; TCRdb stores in-frame clones only, minus some. Among under 45,000 clones, around nine tenths were seen once, and the ten largest hold approximately 6.9%. Germline-derived CDR1 and CDR2 are SGHRS and YFSETQ. The V end lost 0 bases, the J end lost 0 bases, and 9 bases lay between the germline ends. The CDR3 length is 16 residues. The clonotype comes from a human patient who received an intestinal transplant, so some T cells may come from the graft donor. The chain links TRBV5-1 to TRBJ2-2; D is ambiguous. Here the sequenced sample was PBMCs, taken almost 270 days after transplant. The CDR3, as DNA: TGCGCCAGCAGCTTGGCCCCAGAGCCGAACACCGGGGAGCTGTTTTTT. Amino acids: CASSLAPEPNTGELFF.